These 5 T cell receptor beta chains originate from one sample sequenced in a study of T cells after yellow fever vaccination (dated by TCRdb to between 2017 and 2020). The meaning of the sample's treatment or condition label: live attenuated yellow fever vaccine strain. The library was made by 5' RACE. The sample was run on an Illumina HiSeq 2500. TCRdb reran the public reads through fastp at Q25 and MiXCR, keeping productive beta chains. Entries are consolidated by CDR3 protein sequence, retaining the most common genes and DNA. Recorded for this sample are some 560,000 distinct CDR3 sequences; roughly a sixth of them occurred a single time. Jointly, the top ten make up 17% of the sample. The sample in question was PBMCs, obtained roughly 5 days after the first yellow fever vaccination. The receptors derive from a man aged 18 to 30 who received the YFV17D yellow fever vaccine.

This clonotype was counted between two and nine times. The rearrangement uses TRBV7-9 and TRBJ2-3; 7 bases fit TRBD1. The ends lost 2 bases at V and 2 bases at J; junction bases unmatched: 4. The CDR3 totals 15 residues. From germline, CDR1 is SEHNR and CDR2 FQNEAQ (reference sequence). CDR3 in DNA: TGTGCCAGCAGCTTAATAGGGACAGACACAGATACGCAGTATTTT. This codes for CASSLIGTDTDTQYF.

This clonotype was observed a handful of times. This chain links TRBV7-2 with TRBJ1-1, with 9 bases matching TRBD1. From germline, CDR1 is SGHTA and CDR2 FQGNSA. CDR3 length equals 14 residues. CDR3 DNA sequence: TGTGCAACCGGGACAGGGTCCCCGAACACTGAAGCTTTCTTT. Protein product: CATGTGSPNTEAFF.

This rearrangement joins TRBV29-1 to TRBJ2-3; a weak D match, TRBD1 (5 bases). Trimming left V 5 bases short and J 4 bases short, with 13 bases between. The CDR3 loop spans 13 amino acids. Per germline, CDR1 SQVTM and CDR2 ANQGSEA. CDR3 loop: CSVTGPEADTQYF. The CDR3 nucleotides are TGCAGCGTTACAGGCCCAGAGGCAGATACGCAGTATTTT.

This clonotype was seen a handful of times. The chain is built from TRBV7-8 and TRBJ2-1, with TRBD1 identical over 8 bases. The CDR3 is 15 residues long. With V trimmed by 5 bases and J by 4 bases, 7 bases remained unmatched. Germline V gene lookup returns CDR1 SGHVS and CDR2 FQNEAQ. CDR3 DNA sequence: TGTGCCAGCAGCGACGGACAGGGACAGTACAATGAGCAGTTCTTC. This sequence encodes CASSDGQGQYNEQFF.

The chain carries TRBV28 and TRBJ2-7; TRBD1 matches 7 bases. CDR1 MDHEN and CDR2 SYDVKM come from the germline V gene. This CDR3 has 11 amino acids. J lost 11 bases, V lost 2 bases, and 3 bases had no gene match. This CDR3 reads CASSLQGDEYV. Here the CDR3 DNA reads TGTGCCAGCAGTTTACAGGGGGATGAGTACGTC.